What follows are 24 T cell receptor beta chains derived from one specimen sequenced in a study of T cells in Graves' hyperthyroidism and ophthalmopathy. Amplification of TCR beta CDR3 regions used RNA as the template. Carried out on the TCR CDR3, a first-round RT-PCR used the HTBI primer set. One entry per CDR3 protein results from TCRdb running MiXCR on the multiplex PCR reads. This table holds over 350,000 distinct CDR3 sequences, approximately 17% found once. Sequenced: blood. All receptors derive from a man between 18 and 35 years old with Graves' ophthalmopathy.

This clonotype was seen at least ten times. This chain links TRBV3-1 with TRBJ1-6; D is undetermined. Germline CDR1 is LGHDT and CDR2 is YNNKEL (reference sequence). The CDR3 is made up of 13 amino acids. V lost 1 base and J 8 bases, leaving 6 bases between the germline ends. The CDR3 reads CASSQAADSPLHF. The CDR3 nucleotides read TGTGCCAGCAGCCAAGCGGCGGATTCACCCCTCCACTTT.

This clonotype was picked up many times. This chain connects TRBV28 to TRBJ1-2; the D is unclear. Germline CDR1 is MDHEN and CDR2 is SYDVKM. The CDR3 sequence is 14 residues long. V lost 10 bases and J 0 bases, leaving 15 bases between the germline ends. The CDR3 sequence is CATLRPGANYGYTF. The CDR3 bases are TGTGCCACCCTTAGGCCCGGGGCTAACTATGGCTACACCTTC.

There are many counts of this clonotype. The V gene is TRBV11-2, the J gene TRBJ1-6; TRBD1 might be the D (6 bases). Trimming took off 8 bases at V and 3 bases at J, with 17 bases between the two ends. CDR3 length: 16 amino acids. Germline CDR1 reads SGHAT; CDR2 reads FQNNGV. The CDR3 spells CASGEGGQLYNSPLHF. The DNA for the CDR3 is TGTGCCAGCGGCGAAGGAGGACAGCTCTATAATTCACCCCTCCACTTT.

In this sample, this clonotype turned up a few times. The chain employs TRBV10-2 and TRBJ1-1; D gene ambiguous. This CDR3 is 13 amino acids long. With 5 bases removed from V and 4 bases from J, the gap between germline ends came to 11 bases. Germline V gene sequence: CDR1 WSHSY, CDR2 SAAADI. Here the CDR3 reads CASSSDRPTEAFF. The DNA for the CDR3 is TGCGCCAGCAGTTCGGATAGGCCCACTGAAGCTTTCTTT.

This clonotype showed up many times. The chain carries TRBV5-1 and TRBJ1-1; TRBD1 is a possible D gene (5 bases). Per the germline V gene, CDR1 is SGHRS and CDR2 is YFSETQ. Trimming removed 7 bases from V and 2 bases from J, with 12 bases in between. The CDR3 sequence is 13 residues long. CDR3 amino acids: CASGRGPNTEAFF. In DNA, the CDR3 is TGCGCCAGCGGACGGGGCCCTAACACTGAAGCTTTCTTT.

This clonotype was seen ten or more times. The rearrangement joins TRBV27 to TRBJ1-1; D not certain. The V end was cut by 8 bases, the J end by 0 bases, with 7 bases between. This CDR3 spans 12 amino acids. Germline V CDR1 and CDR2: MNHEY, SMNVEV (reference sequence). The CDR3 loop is CASSGLNTEAFF. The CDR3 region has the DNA TGTGCCAGCTCCGGGTTGAACACTGAAGCTTTCTTT.

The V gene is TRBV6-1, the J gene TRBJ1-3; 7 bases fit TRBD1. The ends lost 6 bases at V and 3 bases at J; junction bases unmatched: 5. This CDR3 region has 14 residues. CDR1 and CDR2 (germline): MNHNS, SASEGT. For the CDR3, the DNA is TGTGCCAGCAGCCAGAACAGGGGTGGAAACACCATATATTTT. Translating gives CASSQNRGGNTIYF.

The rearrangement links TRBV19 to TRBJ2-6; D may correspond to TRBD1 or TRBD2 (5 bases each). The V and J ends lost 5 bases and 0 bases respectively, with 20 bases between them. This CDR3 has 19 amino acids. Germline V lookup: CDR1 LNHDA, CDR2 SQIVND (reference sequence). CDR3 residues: CASSFEGTNRISGANVLTF. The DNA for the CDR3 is TGTGCCAGTAGTTTCGAGGGGACCAATCGCATCTCTGGGGCCAACGTCCTGACTTTC. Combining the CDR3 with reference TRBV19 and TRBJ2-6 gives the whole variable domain DGGITQSPKYLFRKEGQNVTLSCEQNLNHDAMYWYRQDPGQGLRLIYYSQIVNDFQKGDIAEGYSVSREKKESFPLTVTSAQKNPTAFYLCASSFEGTNRISGANVLTFGAGSRLTVL.

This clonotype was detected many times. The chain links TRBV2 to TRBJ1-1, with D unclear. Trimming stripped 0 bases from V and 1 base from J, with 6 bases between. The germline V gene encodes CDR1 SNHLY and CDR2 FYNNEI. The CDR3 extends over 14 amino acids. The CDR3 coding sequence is TGTGCCAGCAGTGAAGCGCTGGCGAACACTGAAGCTTTCTTT. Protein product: CASSEALANTEAFF. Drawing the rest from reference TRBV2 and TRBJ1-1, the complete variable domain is EPEVTQTPSHQVTQMGQEVILRCVPISNHLYFYWYRQILGQKVEFLVSFYNNEISEKSEIFDDQFSVERPDGSNFTLKIRSTKLEDSAMYFCASSEALANTEAFFGQGTRLTVV.

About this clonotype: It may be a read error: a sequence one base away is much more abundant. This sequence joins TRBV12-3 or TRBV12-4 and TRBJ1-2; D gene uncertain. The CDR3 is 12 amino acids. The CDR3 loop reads CAGSLTTSGYTF. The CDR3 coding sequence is TGTGCCGGCAGTTTAACAACCTCTGGCTACACCTTC.

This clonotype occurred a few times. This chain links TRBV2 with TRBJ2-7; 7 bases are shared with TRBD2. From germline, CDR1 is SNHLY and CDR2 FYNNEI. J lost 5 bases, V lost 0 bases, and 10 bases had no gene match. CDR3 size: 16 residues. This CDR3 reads CASSEAPGLAVHEQYF. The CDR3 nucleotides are TGTGCCAGCAGTGAAGCTCCCGGGCTAGCGGTCCACGAGCAGTACTTC.

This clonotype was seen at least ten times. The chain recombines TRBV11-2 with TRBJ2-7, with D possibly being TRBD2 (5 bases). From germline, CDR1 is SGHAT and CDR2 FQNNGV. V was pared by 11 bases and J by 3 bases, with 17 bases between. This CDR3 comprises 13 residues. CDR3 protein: CAVGVRWGYEQYF. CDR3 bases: TGTGCCGTCGGGGTCCGTTGGGGCTACGAGCAGTACTTC. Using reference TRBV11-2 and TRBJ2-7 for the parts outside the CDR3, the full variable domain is EAGVAQSPRYKIIEKRQSVAFWCNPISGHATLYWYQQILGQGPKLLIQFQNNGVVDDSQLPKDRFSAERLKGVDSTLKIQPAKLEDSAVYLCAVGVRWGYEQYFGPGTRLTVT.

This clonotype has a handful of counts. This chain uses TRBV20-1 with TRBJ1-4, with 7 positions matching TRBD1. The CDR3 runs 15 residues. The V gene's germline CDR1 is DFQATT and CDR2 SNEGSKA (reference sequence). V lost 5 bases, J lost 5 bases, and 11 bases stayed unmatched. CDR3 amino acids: CSAEGTTGQNEKLFF. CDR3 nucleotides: TGCAGTGCTGAGGGGACAACGGGACAGAATGAAAAACTGTTTTTT.

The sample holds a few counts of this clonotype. CDR3 DNA: TGTGCCAGCAGTTACTCGGACCGCAATGAGCAGTTCTTC. Amino acid sequence: CASSYSDRNEQFF. The chain recombines TRBV6-2 or TRBV6-3 with TRBJ2-1; D unresolved. Trimming took 0 bases from V and 6 from J, leaving 6 bases between them. Germline loops: CDR1 MNHEY, CDR2 SVGEGT. The CDR3 has 13 residues.

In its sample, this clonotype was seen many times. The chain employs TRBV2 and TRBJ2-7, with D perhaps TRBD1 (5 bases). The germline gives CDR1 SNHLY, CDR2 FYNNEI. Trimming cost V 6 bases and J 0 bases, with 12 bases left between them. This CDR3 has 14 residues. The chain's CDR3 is CASRTTESSYEQYF. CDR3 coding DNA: TGTGCCAGCAGGACGACAGAGAGCTCCTACGAGCAGTACTTC.

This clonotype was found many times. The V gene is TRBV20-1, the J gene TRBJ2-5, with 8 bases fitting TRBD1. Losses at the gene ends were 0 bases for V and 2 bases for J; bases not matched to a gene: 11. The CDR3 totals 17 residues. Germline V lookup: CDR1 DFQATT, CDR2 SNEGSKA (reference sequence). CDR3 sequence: CSAREGSSDRDQETQYF. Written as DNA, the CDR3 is TGCAGTGCTAGAGAGGGGAGCTCGGACAGGGATCAAGAGACCCAGTACTTC.

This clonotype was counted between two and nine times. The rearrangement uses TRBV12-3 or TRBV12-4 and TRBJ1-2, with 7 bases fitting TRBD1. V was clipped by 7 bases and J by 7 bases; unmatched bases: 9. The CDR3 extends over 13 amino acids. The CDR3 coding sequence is TGTGCCAGCACCTTGGACAGGTTCTTTGGCTACACCTTC. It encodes CASTLDRFFGYTF.

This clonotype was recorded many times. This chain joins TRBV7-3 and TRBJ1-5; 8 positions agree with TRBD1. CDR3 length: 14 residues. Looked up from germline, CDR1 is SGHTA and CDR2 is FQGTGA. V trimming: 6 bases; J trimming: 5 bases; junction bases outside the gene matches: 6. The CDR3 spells CASSPDRDDQPQHF. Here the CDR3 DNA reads TGTGCCAGCAGTCCGGACAGGGACGATCAGCCCCAGCATTTT.

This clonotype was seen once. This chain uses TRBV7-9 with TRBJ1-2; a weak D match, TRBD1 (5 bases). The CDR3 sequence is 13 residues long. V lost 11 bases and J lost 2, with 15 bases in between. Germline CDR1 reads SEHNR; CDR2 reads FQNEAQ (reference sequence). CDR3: CAGTTRDNYGYTF. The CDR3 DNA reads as TGTGCCGGCACCACCCGGGACAACTATGGCTACACCTTC.

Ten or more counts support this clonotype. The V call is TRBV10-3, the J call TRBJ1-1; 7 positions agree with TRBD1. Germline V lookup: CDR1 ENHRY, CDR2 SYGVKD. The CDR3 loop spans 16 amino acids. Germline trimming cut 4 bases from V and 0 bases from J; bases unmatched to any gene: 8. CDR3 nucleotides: TGTGCCATCAGTGGAGGCCTACAGGGGTTGAACACTGAAGCTTTCTTT. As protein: CAISGGLQGLNTEAFF.

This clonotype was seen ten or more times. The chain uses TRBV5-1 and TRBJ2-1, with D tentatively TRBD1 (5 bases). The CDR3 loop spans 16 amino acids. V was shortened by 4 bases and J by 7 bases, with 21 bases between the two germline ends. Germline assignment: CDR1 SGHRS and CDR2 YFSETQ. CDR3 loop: CASSTEQVYGLNEQFF. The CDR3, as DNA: TGCGCCAGCAGCACCGAACAGGTTTACGGTTTGAATGAGCAGTTCTTC.

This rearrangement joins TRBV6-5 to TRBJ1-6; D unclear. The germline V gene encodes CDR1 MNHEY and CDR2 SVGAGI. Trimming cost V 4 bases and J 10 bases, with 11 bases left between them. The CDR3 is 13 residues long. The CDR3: CASSSREGSPLHF. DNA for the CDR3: TGTGCCAGCAGTTCAAGGGAAGGGTCACCCCTCCACTTT.

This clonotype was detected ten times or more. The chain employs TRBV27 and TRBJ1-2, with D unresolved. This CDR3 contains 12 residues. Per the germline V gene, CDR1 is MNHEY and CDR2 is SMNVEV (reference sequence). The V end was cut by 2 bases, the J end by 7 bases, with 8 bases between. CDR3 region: CASSLAGFGYTF. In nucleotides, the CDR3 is TGTGCCAGCAGTTTAGCTGGGTTTGGCTACACCTTC.

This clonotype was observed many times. The CDR3 protein is CASRLGGGYTF. CDR3 DNA: TGTGCCAGCAGACTAGGGGGTGGCTACACCTTC. The genes are TRBV11-2 and TRBJ1-2; possible D gene TRBD1, 6 bases. Germline V gene sequence: CDR1 SGHAT, CDR2 FQNNGV. This CDR3 spans 11 amino acids. V dropped 6 bases and J dropped 7 bases, with 9 bases sitting between them.